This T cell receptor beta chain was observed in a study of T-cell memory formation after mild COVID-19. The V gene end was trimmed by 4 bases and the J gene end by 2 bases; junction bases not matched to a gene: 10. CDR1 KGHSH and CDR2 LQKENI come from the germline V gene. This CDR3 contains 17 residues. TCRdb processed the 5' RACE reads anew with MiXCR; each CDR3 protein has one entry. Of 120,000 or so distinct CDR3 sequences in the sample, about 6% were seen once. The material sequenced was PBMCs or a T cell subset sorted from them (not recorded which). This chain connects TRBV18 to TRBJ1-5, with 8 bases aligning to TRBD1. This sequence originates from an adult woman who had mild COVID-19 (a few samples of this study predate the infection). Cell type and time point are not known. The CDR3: CASSQGTGGAGNQPQHF. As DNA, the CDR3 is TGTGCCAGCTCACAGGGTACAGGGGGAGCGGGCAATCAGCCCCAGCATTTT. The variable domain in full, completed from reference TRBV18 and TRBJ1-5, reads NAGVMQNPRHLVRRRGQEARLRCSPMKGHSHVYWYRQLPEEGLKFMVYLQKENIIDESGMPKERFSAEFPKEGPSILRIQQVVRGDSAAYFCASSQGTGGAGNQPQHFGDGTRLSIL.